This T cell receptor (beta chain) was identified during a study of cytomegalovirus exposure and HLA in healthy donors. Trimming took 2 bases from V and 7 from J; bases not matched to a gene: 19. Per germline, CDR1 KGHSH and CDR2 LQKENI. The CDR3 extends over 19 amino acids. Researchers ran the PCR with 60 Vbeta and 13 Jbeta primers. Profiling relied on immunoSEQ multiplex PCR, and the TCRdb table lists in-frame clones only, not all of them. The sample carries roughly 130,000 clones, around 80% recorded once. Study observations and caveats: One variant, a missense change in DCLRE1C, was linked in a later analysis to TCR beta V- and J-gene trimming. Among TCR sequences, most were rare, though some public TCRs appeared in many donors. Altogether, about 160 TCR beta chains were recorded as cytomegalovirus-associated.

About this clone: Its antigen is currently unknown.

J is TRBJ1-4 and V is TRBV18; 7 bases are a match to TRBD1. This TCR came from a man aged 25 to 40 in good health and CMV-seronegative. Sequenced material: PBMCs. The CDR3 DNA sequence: TGTGCCAGCTCACCAGGTTCGACAGGGCAAAACAATTGGAGTGAAAAACTGTTTTTT. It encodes CASSPGSTGQNNWSEKLFF.